This TCR beta chain stems from a study of T cells in Graves' hyperthyroidism and ophthalmopathy. Whole-study results and caveats: It was a median around 6 months before onset that the model predicted ophthalmopathy. The blood repertoire included most of the expanded thyroid clonotypes above 0.001.

This clonotype has ten or more counts. What it binds is unknown. The CDR3 consists of 13 residues. After removal of 4 bases from V and 5 bases from J, the junction contained 4 bases not matched to a gene. Germline lookup yields CDR1 SGHRS and CDR2 YFSETQ. Using RNA transcripts as the source, TCR beta CDR3 regions were amplified. The primer set for the first-round RT-PCR of the TCR CDR3 was HTBI. One entry per CDR3 protein results from TCRdb running MiXCR on the multiplex PCR reads. There are fewer than 110,000 distinct CDR3 sequences in the sample; less than 55% occur only once, and about 25% lies in the top ten. The PBMCs had their origin in 10 ml of fresh peripheral blood.

The sample taken for sequencing was blood. This chain links TRBV5-1 with TRBJ2-7, with 9 positions matching TRBD1. This receptor was taken from a man in his forties with Graves' hyperthyroidism. The CDR3 DNA sequence: TGCGCCAGCAGCAAGGGACAGGGAAACGAGCAGTACTTC. Protein sequence: CASSKGQGNEQYF.